The text below deals with one TCR beta chain. This clonotype was seen a few times. Its antigen is not yet known. This sequence may be a read error, since a much larger clone differs from it by one base. This sample was taken from a study of T cells in Graves' hyperthyroidism and ophthalmopathy (dated by TCRdb to the late 2010s). Describing the broader study: Peripheral blood samples were taken at initial diagnosis, before any treatment was given. A discovery cohort of 95 to 100 patients, 43 with Graves' ophthalmopathy and 55 to 65 with stable Graves' hyperthyroidism, was used to find distinguishing TCR V-J signatures. Prospective prediction of ophthalmopathy was tested in an independent validation cohort consisting of roughly 20 hyperthyroidism patients and around 16 patients who later progressed to ophthalmopathy. The roughly 100 discovery patients were randomly divided into training and test sets at a 7:3 ratio. The study also compared thyroid tissue and blood T-cell repertoires from five or six Graves' hyperthyroidism patients. Following sampling, methimazole starting at 30 mg daily was given to hyperthyroidism patients, and high-dose intravenous methylprednisolone was given to ophthalmopathy patients. According to the paper, TCR Vbeta CDR3 sequencing was carried out on roughly 130 peripheral blood samples, which came from more than 40 ophthalmopathy, 70 to 80 hyperthyroidism and about 17 progressor patients.

Stable Graves' hyperthyroidism was defined as the absence of progression to ophthalmopathy over 18 months of follow-up. The hyperthyroidism patients were between 18 and 65 years old and newly diagnosed, with a disease duration of less than 2 months. Any patient with an uncontrolled infection, another autoimmune disease, pregnancy or lactation was excluded. Clinical symptoms, serum thyroxine and TRAb, thyroid ultrasound, and orbital computed tomography formed the basis for the diagnoses. Ficoll-Paque density gradient centrifugation was used to isolate PBMCs from 8.5 to 10 ml of fresh peripheral blood. Total RNA was extracted with Trizol reagent, and quality was checked on an Agilent 2100 Bioanalyzer. Overall study outcomes, separate from this receptor: In cross-validation, a model built on a 13 V-J signature told ophthalmopathy apart from stable hyperthyroidism with over 85% sensitivity and around 84% specificity, and in testing the same model reached 80%/75%. Blood samples also contained most of the expanded thyroid clonotypes (frequency above 0.001), which suggests that blood repertoires may reflect thyroid immune responses. During validation, the model predicted progression to ophthalmopathy a median of approximately 6.5 months ahead of onset, with almost 71% sensitivity and almost 75% specificity. Sample size was not statistically predetermined, and investigators were not blinded to group allocation.

TCR beta CDR3 regions were amplified from RNA transcripts. The first round of RT-PCR for the TCR CDR3 was performed with the HTBI primer set and the Qiagen OneStep RT-PCR kit. Libraries were constructed in a second round of multiplex PCR, after which size selection and purification were carried out. Libraries were sequenced paired-end with 100 bp reads on an Illumina HiSeq2000. Regarding the original processing steps: Raw data were processed with SOAPnuke, discarding reads with adapters, uncalled bases, mean Phred below 15, or no exact constant-primer or identifier match. COPE v1.2.5 was used to merge the high-quality paired reads, and each unique nucleotide sequence was defined as a clonotype. MiTCR v1.1 was used to align clonotypes to the IMGT TRBV, TRBD and TRBJ reference segments. The analysis was restricted to V-J combinations with a frequency above 0.0001, which together covered 99.2% of the repertoires. The TCS score was defined as the ratio of F50 (clonal expansion) to E x V (chaos), calculated using BLOSUM62-based TCRdist between CDR3 peptides within each V-J. Welch's t-statistics and random forest reduced fewer than 550 V-J features to 13, which were used in a naive Bayes classifier (R e1071). The public reads were run again by TCRdb, first through fastp at Q25 and then through MiXCR, and only productive beta chains were kept. All rows with the same CDR3 protein become a single entry with the most common DNA and genes. For this entry, the V and J calls and clone size follow TCRdb and not the study's own pipeline. The sample includes some 740,000 distinct CDR3 sequences, with around 15% observed a single time. About 9.4% of the sample lies in the top ten.

The cysteine opens and the phenylalanine closes a CDR3 of 13 amino acids. Here the CDR3 DNA is all that survives: 39 bases in frame from base 1. Per the germline V gene, SGHAT is the CDR1 and FQNNGV is the CDR2. The chain joins TRBV11-2 to TRBJ2-3, with 7 bases aligning to TRBD1. TRBJ1-5 explains the end of the DNA better; the J call may be wrong. The source of this sequence is a woman in her late teens or twenties with Graves' hyperthyroidism. Sequences were obtained from blood. CDR3 protein: CASSLAGTDTQHF. The nucleotide sequence reads as follows: TGTGCCAGCAGCTTAGCAGGGACAGATACGCAGCATTTT.